The 18 T cell receptor beta chains below were found in one sample sequenced in a study of blood T cells in healthy people across ages. Using a J-beta primer mix together with a sample-barcoded 5' primer, a second PCR was run for about 6 to 11 cycles. In TCRdb, the 5' RACE reads were re-called with MiXCR into one record per CDR3 protein. The table records 1.5 million to 1.9 million distinct CDR3 sequences, less than 45% of them present only once. Sequencing used blood. The source of these receptors is a woman aged 18-29 years in good health.

This clonotype came up once. This CDR3 is CASSLVPAGIYEQYF. In nucleotides, the CDR3 is TGTGCCAGCAGCTTAGTCCCAGCGGGTATCTACGAGCAGTACTTC. The chain combines TRBV7-8 with TRBJ2-5, with TRBD2 as a possible D gene (6 bases). The J call may be faulty, since TRBJ2-7 better matches the DNA end. The CDR3 length is 15 residues. Germline CDR1 and CDR2: SGHVS and FQNEAQ.

The J gene is TRBJ1-4, the V gene TRBV5-1; D not resolved. V was pared by 2 bases and J by 8 bases, with 10 bases between. The CDR3 is made up of 13 amino acids. The germline V gene has CDR1 SGHRS and CDR2 YFSETQ. CDR3 sequence reads: CASSLMLREKLFF. Here the CDR3 DNA reads TGCGCCAGCAGCTTAATGCTGAGAGAAAAACTGTTTTTT.

This chain uses TRBV27 with TRBJ2-7, with D perhaps being TRBD1 or TRBD2 (5 bases each). V dropped 7 bases and J dropped 0 bases, with 13 bases sitting between them. Per germline, CDR1 MNHEY and CDR2 SMNVEV (reference sequence). The CDR3 consists of 14 residues. CDR3 loop: CASNPRGFSYEQYF. In DNA, the CDR3 is TGTGCCAGCAACCCTCGGGGCTTCTCCTACGAGCAGTACTTC.

The CDR3 is CASSERAGGPDTQYF. DNA of the CDR3: TGTGCCAGCAGTGAAAGGGCCGGGGGCCCAGATACGCAGTATTTT. J is TRBJ2-3 and V is TRBV2, with D perhaps given as TRBD1 or TRBD2 (6 bases each). Per germline, CDR1 SNHLY and CDR2 FYNNEI. CDR3 length: 15 amino acids. V was trimmed by 2 bases and J by 4 bases, leaving 13 bases between them.

This clonotype was seen a few times. The chain employs TRBV20-1 and TRBJ2-2; TRBD1 matches 8 bases. Germline V lookup: CDR1 DFQATT, CDR2 SNEGSKA (reference sequence). The CDR3 has 14 residues. V shed 6 bases, J shed 0 bases, and the junction held 3 bases outside the gene matches. CDR3 residues: CSATGGTNTGELFF. The CDR3 region has the DNA TGCAGTGCCACAGGGGGGACGAACACCGGGGAGCTGTTTTTT.

V and J are TRBV20-1 and TRBJ2-1, with TRBD2 identical over 15 bases. CDR1 is DFQATT and CDR2 is SNEGSKA in the germline V gene (reference sequence). This CDR3 has 16 amino acids. Unmatched junction bases numbered 8, after V lost 7 bases and J lost 4 bases. CDR3 loop: CSVIPGLAGGYNEQFF. The CDR3 DNA is TGCAGTGTCATTCCGGGACTAGCGGGGGGATACAATGAGCAGTTCTTC.

The J gene is TRBJ2-7, the V gene TRBV7-2, with TRBD2 as a possible D gene (6 bases). CDR1 SGHTA and CDR2 FQGNSA come from the germline V gene. Deletions cut 6 bases from V and 4 bases from J, with 16 bases between. The CDR3 extends over 14 amino acids. For the CDR3, the DNA is TGTGCCAGCAGAGTGATCGGGAGTTCTTACGAGCAGTACTTC. As protein: CASRVIGSSYEQYF. Based on the CDR3 plus reference TRBV7-2 and TRBJ2-7, the full variable domain is GAGVSQSPSNKVTEKGKDVELRCDPISGHTALYWYRQSLGQGLEFLIYFQGNSAPDKSGLPSDRFSAERTGGSVSTLTIQRTQQEDSAVYLCASRVIGSSYEQYFGPGTRLTVT.

This clonotype was observed a few times. V is TRBV27 and J is TRBJ1-2, with 7 bases aligning to TRBD1. The J segment lost 3 bases and the V segment lost 4 bases, leaving 8 bases of the junction unmatched. Germline V gene data show CDR1 as MNHEY and CDR2 as SMNVEV (reference sequence). CDR3 size: 15 residues. The CDR3 nucleotides are TGTGCCAGCAGTTGGACAGGCACCACTTACTATGGCTACACCTTC. It specifies CASSWTGTTYYGYTF.

The V gene is TRBV5-1, the J gene TRBJ2-7, with TRBD2 identical over 9 bases. This CDR3 is built from 14 residues. The V and J ends lost 4 bases and 6 bases, in that order; junction bases with no gene match: 8. Germline CDR1 SGHRS, CDR2 YFSETQ. CDR3 coding DNA: TGCGCCAGCAGCCCCATCCGACTAGCGGCCGAGCAGTACTTC. Its translation: CASSPIRLAAEQYF. Combining the CDR3 with reference TRBV5-1 and TRBJ2-7 gives the whole variable domain KAGVTQTPRYLIKTRGQQVTLSCSPISGHRSVSWYQQTPGQGLQFLFEYFSETQRNKGNFPGRFSGRQFSNSRSEMNVSTLELGDSALYLCASSPIRLAAEQYFGPGTRLTVT.

This clonotype was seen once. The junction differs from germline at one of its ends, possibly a read error. The chain has TRBV7-3 and TRBJ2-1; D is unresolved. The CDR3 covers 14 residues. Germline CDR1 is SGHTA and CDR2 is FQGTGA. In DNA form, the CDR3 reads TGTGCCGGCAGCTTTCTGGGGTCCTACAATGAGCAGTTCTTC. This sequence encodes CAGSFLGSYNEQFF.

The chain uses TRBV27 and TRBJ1-1; unclear D gene. The CDR3 covers 13 residues. V lost 8 bases, J lost 1 base, and 11 bases lay in between. Germline V gene data show CDR1 as MNHEY and CDR2 as SMNVEV (reference sequence). The DNA of the CDR3 is TGTGCCAGCGCTACCCACTGGAACACTGAAGCTTTCTTT. Its protein is CASATHWNTEAFF.

The V gene is TRBV7-2, the J gene TRBJ2-5; D unclear. V was shortened by 1 base and J by 11 bases, with 14 bases between the two germline ends. CDR3 length: 13 amino acids. Germline values: CDR1 SGHTA, CDR2 FQGNSA. CDR3 in amino acids: CASSLDYYNEQYF. The CDR3 coding sequence is TGTGCCAGCAGCTTAGACTACTACAATGAGCAGTACTTC.

This clonotype has more than one count but fewer than ten. The rearrangement uses TRBV12-3 or TRBV12-4 and TRBJ1-2; TRBD1 agrees at 8 bases. CDR3 length: 14 residues. J was trimmed by 8 bases and V by 2 bases; bases with no gene match: 7. The CDR3 protein is CASSLSRQGHGYTF. CDR3 bases: TGTGCCAGCAGTTTATCCCGACAGGGGCACGGCTACACCTTC.

About this clonotype: This clone may be a read error of a much larger clone one base away. The rearrangement uses TRBV7-3 and TRBJ1-6; D is possibly TRBD1 (5 bases). Per the germline V gene, CDR1 is SGHTA and CDR2 is FQGTGA. The CDR3 loop spans 13 amino acids. V was trimmed by 4 bases and J by 5 bases, leaving 6 bases between them. In nucleotides, the CDR3 is TGTGCCAGCAGCTGGGGGGATAATTCACCCCTCCACTTT. It yields the protein CASSWGDNSPLHF.

The chain employs TRBV13 and TRBJ2-1; 10 bases are shared with TRBD2. J lost 8 bases, V lost 1 base, and 8 bases had no gene match. The CDR3 is 16 residues long. Looked up from germline, CDR1 is PRHDT and CDR2 is FYEKMQ (reference sequence). The CDR3 reads CASSLELAGASHEQFF. The DNA for the CDR3 is TGTGCCAGCAGCTTAGAGCTAGCGGGAGCGAGTCATGAGCAGTTCTTC.

This clonotype was recorded at least ten times. The genes are TRBV20-1 and TRBJ1-2; 8 positions match TRBD1. V lost 3 bases and J lost 7; bases outside the gene matches: 4. CDR1 is DFQATT, CDR2 SNEGSKA, per germline (reference sequence). This CDR3 has 12 amino acids. The CDR3 sequence: CSASLQGAGYTF. In DNA, the CDR3 is TGCAGTGCTAGTCTGCAGGGGGCTGGCTACACCTTC.

The J gene is TRBJ2-7, the V gene TRBV4-3, with TRBD1 identical over 7 bases. The J segment lost 0 bases and the V segment lost 4 bases, leaving 15 bases of the junction unmatched. CDR3 length: 18 amino acids. CDR1 is LGHNA and CDR2 is YSLEER in the germline V gene. The CDR3 reads CASSRDVRQGTSSYEQYF. The CDR3 nucleotides are TGCGCCAGCAGCCGCGATGTGAGACAGGGAACCTCCTCCTACGAGCAGTACTTC.

This clonotype was detected only a few times. The V and J genes are TRBV6-6 and TRBJ2-3; D not resolved. Germline V gives CDR1 MNHNY, CDR2 SVGAGI (reference sequence). The ends were cut back, 6 bases at V and 6 bases at J, with 7 bases in the middle. CDR3 size: 11 residues. This chain's CDR3 is CASRMRDTQYF. As DNA, the CDR3 is TGTGCCAGCAGGATGAGGGATACGCAGTATTTT.